The clone carrying this T cell receptor beta chain appeared many times. The antigen remains undetermined. These data belong to a study of human T cells and chemical hapten exposure. Study information: Alopecia areata, totalis or universalis affected patients, mainly female. Study results and caveats: Sensitization with DPC brought no change to TCRs above 1 in 1000 in frequency.

Within the library, unique molecular identifiers were attached to each individual cDNA molecule. In the original processing: Samples contained a median of 95,638 TCRs, with a range of about 23,224 to 750,000. TCRdb reprocessed the RACE reads with MiXCR, giving one entry per CDR3 protein. TCRdb assigned the V and J calls; the authors' analysis was not used. The table shows under 200,000 distinct CDR3 sequences, with roughly 15% occurring only once. The V end was cut by 4 bases, the J end by 8 bases, with 20 bases between. The CDR3 totals 14 residues. Germline V gives CDR1 DFQATT, CDR2 SNEGSKA (reference sequence). Time point defined: patch test 1, 2 weeks after DPC sensitization. As to treatment: therapeutic diphenylcyclopropenone sensitization with weekly scalp DPC.

This specimen consisted of whole blood, obtained in connection with sensitization to the hapten diphenylcyclopropenone (DPC). This rearrangement joins TRBV20-1 to TRBJ1-2; D is unresolved. This clonotype was obtained from a woman aged 30 to 39 with alopecia areata. Some clones in this sample may be carry-over from other donors' samples. CDR3 region: CSAKGEPLTRGYTF. The CDR3 nucleotides are TGCAGTGCTAAAGGAGAACCCTTAACGAGGGGCTACACCTTC.